These 21 T cell receptor beta chains came from one sample sequenced in a study of T cells after yellow fever vaccination. A single record per CDR3 protein comes from TCRdb applying MiXCR to the 5' RACE reads. The sample holds 310,000 or so distinct CDR3 sequences, 6.8% seen once. The material sequenced was PBMCs, taken about 49 days after the first yellow fever vaccination. These receptors all come from a man aged 18 to 29 who received the YFV17D yellow fever vaccine.

The CDR3 DNA reads as TGTGCCAGCAGCGCCATGCGGGGCCAAGAGACCCAGTACTTC. Translating gives CASSAMRGQETQYF. This chain links TRBV7-2 with TRBJ2-5; D is perhaps TRBD2 (6 bases). The CDR3 spans 14 residues. Germline assignment: CDR1 SGHTA and CDR2 FQGNSA. With 5 bases removed from V and 1 base from J, the gap between germline ends came to 11 bases.

This clonotype was observed many times. The chain recombines TRBV5-1 with TRBJ2-1; 15 positions match TRBD2. The CDR3 loop spans 17 amino acids. Germline lookup yields CDR1 SGHRS and CDR2 YFSETQ. The trim removed 3 bases at V and 8 bases at J, leaving 9 bases unmatched. As DNA, the CDR3 is TGCGCCAGCAGCTCGGGACTAGCGGGGGGTATTCTACATGAGCAGTTCTTC. It yields the protein CASSSGLAGGILHEQFF. The complete variable domain, with remaining parts taken from reference TRBV5-1 and TRBJ2-1, reads KAGVTQTPRYLIKTRGQQVTLSCSPISGHRSVSWYQQTPGQGLQFLFEYFSETQRNKGNFPGRFSGRQFSNSRSEMNVSTLELGDSALYLCASSSGLAGGILHEQFFGPGTRLTVL.

This clonotype was observed a handful of times. The V gene is TRBV30, the J gene TRBJ2-5, with TRBD1 matching over 7 bases. The CDR3 has 14 residues. CDR1 and CDR2 from the germline V gene are GTSNPN and SVGIG (reference sequence). J was trimmed by 5 bases and V by 2 bases; bases with no gene match: 8. The CDR3 is CAWSSTGVRETQYF. In DNA form, the CDR3 reads TGTGCCTGGAGTTCCACAGGGGTCAGGGAGACCCAGTACTTC.

This clonotype was picked up many times. This chain links TRBV2 with TRBJ2-5, with D perhaps TRBD2 (7 bases). Germline V lookup: CDR1 SNHLY, CDR2 FYNNEI. Trimming removed 6 bases at V and 1 base at J, with 15 bases between. This CDR3 has 15 residues. Here the CDR3 reads CASSGKRGAQETQYF. CDR3 coding DNA: TGTGCCAGCAGCGGGAAACGGGGGGCCCAAGAGACCCAGTACTTC.

This clonotype was seen a handful of times. The rearrangement uses TRBV20-1 and TRBJ1-6; D might be TRBD1 (6 bases). This CDR3 has 14 residues. CDR1 DFQATT and CDR2 SNEGSKA come from the germline V gene (reference sequence). Trimming stripped 0 bases from V and 9 bases from J, with 12 bases between. CDR3 nucleotides: TGCAGTGCTAGAGAACAGGGCTTTGGTTCACCCCTCCACTTT. Amino acid sequence: CSAREQGFGSPLHF.

This clonotype was observed at least ten times. This chain uses TRBV24-1 with TRBJ2-2, with 11 bases matching TRBD1. CDR3 length: 16 residues. The junction had 5 bases not matched to a gene; V was cut back by 5 bases and J by 4 bases. CDR1 KGHDR and CDR2 SFDVKD come from the germline V gene. In DNA form, the CDR3 reads TGTGCCACCAGTGCCGGAGGACAGGGGGCCACCGGGGAGCTGTTTTTT. Protein: CATSAGGQGATGELFF.

This clonotype appeared a few times. The rearrangement uses TRBV6-5 and TRBJ1-5, with 9 bases matching TRBD1. This CDR3 is 15 amino acids long. Losses at the gene ends were 4 bases for V and 9 bases for J; bases not matched to a gene: 10. Germline V lookup: CDR1 MNHEY, CDR2 SVGAGI. The CDR3 nucleotides are TGTGCCAGCAGTTTTTCCGGGACAGGGTACACGCCCCAGCATTTT. As protein: CASSFSGTGYTPQHF.

This chain connects TRBV24-1 to TRBJ2-7; D might be TRBD2 (7 bases). This CDR3 has 23 amino acids. The germline V gene has CDR1 KGHDR and CDR2 SFDVKD. Between the trimmed V and J ends, which lost 3 bases and 0 bases, there was a span of 35 bases. The chain's CDR3 is CATSDLSPAGEGSGRDPSYEQYV. The DNA for the CDR3 is TGTGCCACCAGTGATCTTTCCCCGGCAGGGGAGGGATCTGGCAGGGACCCCTCCTACGAGCAGTACGTC.

The chain uses TRBV3-1 and TRBJ1-1; D is unresolved. CDR3 length equals 13 residues. Trimming stripped 3 bases from V and 5 bases from J, with 10 bases between. Germline loops: CDR1 LGHDT, CDR2 YNNKEL (reference sequence). The DNA for the CDR3 is TGTGCCAGCAGCCAGGGGAGGAGGACTGAAGCTTTCTTT. Its protein is CASSQGRRTEAFF.

The genes are TRBV29-1 and TRBJ2-7; D is perhaps TRBD1 (5 bases). Deletions cut 6 bases from V and 6 bases from J, with 21 bases between. The CDR3 is 14 residues long. CDR1 SQVTM and CDR2 ANQGSEA come from the germline V gene. CDR3 in amino acids: CSVARSVGQGEQYV. The CDR3 nucleotides read TGCAGCGTAGCTCGCTCGGTGGGGCAGGGCGAGCAGTACGTC.

This clonotype was observed a handful of times. The V call is TRBV2, the J call TRBJ1-2; possibly TRBD1 for D (5 bases). V was shortened by 8 bases and J by 0 bases, with 16 bases between the two germline ends. From germline, CDR1 is SNHLY and CDR2 FYNNEI. The CDR3 spans 15 residues. The CDR3 is CASGQGTGANYGYTF. The CDR3 coding sequence is TGTGCCAGCGGGCAGGGAACTGGCGCTAACTATGGCTACACCTTC.

Comment on this clonotype: At one end the junction does not follow the germline gene, possibly because of a read error. The rearrangement links TRBV12-3 or TRBV12-4 to TRBJ2-3, with D possibly being TRBD2 (6 bases). The CDR3 length is 12 residues. CDR3 in amino acids: CASRLGGDAQYF. The CDR3, as DNA: TGTGCCAGCAGACTGGGAGGAGATGCGCAGTATTTT.

This rearrangement joins TRBV6-2 or TRBV6-3 to TRBJ1-6; tentatively, D is TRBD1 (5 bases). The CDR3 runs to 12 residues. Germline CDR1 MNHEY, CDR2 SVGEGT. Between the trimmed V and J ends, which lost 11 bases and 12 bases, there was a span of 17 bases. The CDR3 DNA reads as TGTGCCTGCCGGGACCGGGCAAAACCCCTCCACTTT. Protein sequence: CACRDRAKPLHF.

This clonotype was recorded many times. The chain links TRBV4-3 to TRBJ2-3; no clear D gene. CDR1 and CDR2 from the germline V gene are LGHNA and YSLEER. V was cut by 0 bases and J by 2 bases, with 9 bases left in between. The CDR3 sequence is 15 residues long. Here the CDR3 DNA reads TGCGCCAGCAGCCAAGATCGAGAAGCCACAGATACGCAGTATTTT. It is translated as CASSQDREATDTQYF.

This sequence joins TRBV6-2 or TRBV6-3 and TRBJ2-7; perhaps D is TRBD1 or TRBD2 (5 bases each). The CDR3 is 13 residues long. Germline V gives CDR1 MNHEY, CDR2 SVGEGT. V gave up 7 bases and J gave up 8 bases, with 18 bases separating them. The CDR3, as DNA: TGTGCCAGCACCCCGCTCGGGGCAGGGCAGCAGTACTTC. Amino acids: CASTPLGAGQQYF.

This clonotype has a count of ten or more. This sequence joins TRBV5-6 and TRBJ2-3; 10 bases map to TRBD1. This CDR3 is 16 amino acids long. Germline V CDR1 and CDR2: SGHDT, YYEEEE. With V trimmed by 7 bases and J by 2 bases, 10 bases remained unmatched. The CDR3 sequence: CASDKTGGVLTDTQYF. CDR3 nucleotides: TGTGCCAGCGACAAGACAGGGGGCGTACTCACAGATACGCAGTATTTT.

This chain links TRBV20-1 with TRBJ1-4, with 7 nucleotides matching TRBD1. The CDR3 runs to 14 residues. The ends lost 5 bases at V and 5 bases at J; junction bases unmatched: 8. Germline V gives CDR1 DFQATT, CDR2 SNEGSKA (reference sequence). The CDR3 bases are TGCAGTGCTGAAGAGAACAGGGGCAATGAAAAACTGTTTTTT. As protein: CSAEENRGNEKLFF.

This clonotype was detected many times. The V gene is TRBV3-1, the J gene TRBJ1-5; D perhaps matches TRBD1 (5 bases). V gave up 1 base and J gave up 6 bases, with 10 bases separating them. The CDR3 consists of 14 residues. Germline V gene sequence: CDR1 LGHDT, CDR2 YNNKEL (reference sequence). In DNA form, the CDR3 reads TGTGCCAGCAGCCAAGGGGGGGGTGGTCAGCCCCAGCATTTT. This sequence encodes CASSQGGGGQPQHF.

This clonotype was seen more than once but under ten times. The J gene is TRBJ1-1, the V gene TRBV12-3 or TRBV12-4; possibly TRBD1 for D (6 bases). V lost 6 bases and J 4 bases, leaving 15 bases between the germline ends. The CDR3 is made up of 14 amino acids. The CDR3 is CASSPAGVTTEAFF. The CDR3 nucleotides are TGTGCCAGCAGCCCCGCAGGGGTCACCACTGAAGCTTTCTTT.

This clonotype turned up a few times. The genes are TRBV5-1 and TRBJ2-2; no reliable D call. V was pared by 0 bases and J by 7 bases, with 10 bases between. The CDR3 covers 14 residues. Germline loops: CDR1 SGHRS, CDR2 YFSETQ. This chain's CDR3 is CASSLVLDGGELFF. As DNA, the CDR3 is TGCGCCAGCAGCTTGGTCCTAGATGGCGGGGAGCTGTTTTTT.

Only a few counts were recorded for this clonotype. V and J are TRBV11-2 and TRBJ2-5, with TRBD1 matching 11 bases. The germline V gene encodes CDR1 SGHAT and CDR2 FQNNGV. CDR3 length: 16 amino acids. Trimming removed 5 bases from V and 5 bases from J; junction bases left unmatched: 10. DNA for the CDR3: TGTGCCAGCAGCCCGCGGACAGGGGGCATTTTGGAGACCCAGTACTTC. It encodes CASSPRTGGILETQYF.